This is a list of T cell receptor beta chains from one sample in a study of graft-versus-host responses after intestinal transplantation. The antigens these receptors bind are not known. TCRdb keeps only in-frame clones here, not all; method: immunoSEQ multiplex PCR. Among about 120,000 clones listed, 85% to 95% were seen once. The sample consisted of unstimulated CD4+ T cells sorted from spleen or lymph node cells, taken before intestinal transplant. The receptor source for this set is a human donor who received an intestinal transplant. The CDR3 runs from the conserved cysteine through the conserved F or W. A D gene is named only where the DNA matches it firmly. The size entry is marked missing in some rows and otherwise reads once, few, many or a size class.

clone_size j_call d_call v_call cdr3_nt cdr3_aa
. TRBJ2-1 . TRBV7-3 TGTGCCAGCAGCTTAAGGGGGAACAATGAGCAGTTCTTC CASSLRGNNEQFF
. TRBJ1-1 . TRBV27 TGTGCCAGCAGTTTCTACCTTACAGGGTTGAACACTGAAGCTTTCTTT CASSFYLTGLNTEAFF
. TRBJ1-1 . TRBV11-1 TGTGCCAGCAGCTTACTCAGTTTTGATAACACTGAAGCTTTCTTT CASSLLSFDNTEAFF
. TRBJ2-6 . TRBV2 TGTGCCAGCAGTGTGGATCTGGCGGCCGGGGCCAACGTCCTGACTTTC CASSVDLAAGANVLTF
. TRBJ1-1 . TRBV6-6 TGTGCCAGCAGCCGTAAACAGAACACTGAAGCTTTCTTT CASSRKQNTEAFF
. TRBJ2-1 TRBD2 TRBV4-2 TGTGCCAGCAGCCAGGTAGCGGGAGGGAAATACAATGAGCAGTTCTTC CASSQVAGGKYNEQFF
. TRBJ1-2 TRBD1 TRBV5-1 TGCGCCAGCTCCCTTAACGCCGACAGGGGGCTACTACCATATGGCTACACCTTC CASSLNADRGLLPYGYTF
once TRBJ2-5 TRBD1 TRBV18 TGTGCCAGCTCACGGGGGACAGGGTCTGTAGAGACCCAGTACTTC CASSRGTGSVETQYF
. TRBJ1-1 . TRBV6-5 TGTGCCAGCATCAGTACGATGAACACTGAAGCTTTCTTT CASISTMNTEAFF
. TRBJ2-1 . TRBV5-1 TGCGCCAGCAGCGTCGAATACAATGAGCAGTTCTTC CASSVEYNEQFF
. TRBJ2-2 . TRBV11-2 TGTGCCAGCAGCTTAGATCTCTACGCAGGGAGTACCGGGGAGCTGTTTTTT CASSLDLYAGSTGELFF
. TRBJ1-1 . TRBV11-3 TGTGCCAGCAGCCAAACAGGGCCCTACACTGAAGCTTTCTTT CASSQTGPYTEAFF
. TRBJ2-1 . TRBV7-3 TGTGCCAGCAGCTTAAACGGTCTCGGTAATGAGCAGTTCTTC CASSLNGLGNEQFF
. TRBJ2-7 . TRBV5-1 TGCGCCAGCAGACCTGGGACGGGTTCCTACGAGCAGTACTTC CASRPGTGSYEQYF
. TRBJ2-3 . TRBV6-5 TGTGCCAGCAGTTACCCAGGGGGGGATACGCAGTATTTT CASSYPGGDTQYF
. TRBJ2-7 TRBD1 TRBV18 TGTGCCAGCTCACCCCCAGGGGGCTACGAGCAGTACTTC CASSPPGGYEQYF
. TRBJ2-5 . TRBV5-1 TGCGCCAGCAGCTCACAGGGCCCAGAGACCCAGTACTTC CASSSQGPETQYF
. TRBJ2-3 . TRBV7-3 TGTGCCAGCAGCTTAAGGGGCCCAGATACGCAGTATTTT CASSLRGPDTQYF
once TRBJ2-4 . TRBV18 TGTGCCAGCTCACCTCTAGGGGTTGCCAAAAACATTCAGTACTTC CASSPLGVAKNIQYF
. TRBJ1-2 . TRBV28 TGTGCCAGCAGGGGGGACAACTACTATGGCTACACCTTC CASRGDNYYGYTF
. TRBJ2-1 . TRBV5-1 TGCGCCAGCAGCGACAGGCTCAACAATGAGCAGTTCTTC CASSDRLNNEQFF
. TRBJ2-7 TRBD2 TRBV2 TGTGCCAGCAGCGGACTAGCTTACGAGCAGTACTTC CASSGLAYEQYF
. TRBJ2-5 TRBD2 TRBV7-3 TGTGCCAGCAGCTTAAATCTAGCGGGAAAGGAGACCCAGTACTTC CASSLNLAGKETQYF
. TRBJ1-5 . TRBV6-5 TGTGCCAGCAGTTTGGACAGTTTTCAGCCCCAGCATTTT CASSLDSFQPQHF
. TRBJ1-5 . TRBV10-2 TGCGCCAGCAGCAAAGACAGGTACAATCAGCCCCAGCATTTT CASSKDRYNQPQHF
. TRBJ1-1 . TRBV30 TGTGCCTGGACACCGGCGACGGGAGTGGGTACTGAAGCTTTCTTT CAWTPATGVGTEAFF
. TRBJ2-4 . TRBV6-5 TGTGCCAGCAGTGAGGAGTCCAAAAAAAACATTCAGTACTTC CASSEESKKNIQYF
. TRBJ2-2 . TRBV28 TGTGCCAGCGTCGGGGCTAACACCGGGGAGCTGTTTTTT CASVGANTGELFF
. TRBJ2-1 . TRBV6-5 TGTGCCAGCAATCCTCCGAGAGGGGGGCAGTTCTTC CASNPPRGGQFF
. TRBJ1-5 . TRBV7-6 TGTGCCAGCAGCCCAGAGGGGGGCGGTGGGTATAGCAATCAGCCCCAGCATTTT CASSPEGGGGYSNQPQHF
. TRBJ2-7 TRBD1 TRBV28 TGTGCCAGCGCTCTCCGGGACAGCTCCTACGAGCAGTACTTC CASALRDSSYEQYF
. TRBJ2-1 . TRBV11-3 TGTGCCAGCAGCCCCGGCCGGATAGCGCGGTCTGAGCAGTTCTTC CASSPGRIARSEQFF
. TRBJ2-7 . TRBV2 TGTGCCAGCAGTGAAGCCTACGAGCAGTACTTC CASSEAYEQYF
. TRBJ1-1 . TRBV7-3 TGTGCCAGCAGCGCCTCCCTAGACACTGAAGCTTTCTTT CASSASLDTEAFF
. TRBJ1-5 . TRBV6-5 TGTGCCAGCAGTGAAGACAGGAATCAGCCCCAGCATTTT CASSEDRNQPQHF
. TRBJ2-7 . TRBV6-5 TGTGCCAGCACACGGGCCTACGAGCAGTACTTC CASTRAYEQYF
. TRBJ1-1 . TRBV15 TGTGCCACCAGCAGAGATTACCAGGCTATATGGGGCACTGAAGCTTTCTTT CATSRDYQAIWGTEAFF
. TRBJ1-2 TRBD1 TRBV4-2 TGTGCCAGCAGCCAAGAAGTGGGACAGTACGCCTATGGCTACACCTTC CASSQEVGQYAYGYTF
. TRBJ1-2 . TRBV7-9 TGTGCCAGCAGCTCGCTTAGAAACAGGGAGGGTGGCTACACCTTC CASSSLRNREGGYTF
. TRBJ2-3 . TRBV28 TGTGCCACCGACCGAACTTTTAGCACAGATACGCAGTGTTTT CATDRTFSTDTQCF
. TRBJ1-5 TRBD1 TRBV7-9 TGTGCCAGCAGCTTAGCAGGACAGGGGTTTGGCAATCAGCCCCAGCATTTT CASSLAGQGFGNQPQHF
. TRBJ2-7 . TRBV10-3 TGTGCCATCAGGGGGGCCTACGAGCAGTACTTC CAIRGAYEQYF
. TRBJ2-7 TRBD1 TRBV10-1 TGCGCCAGCAGTCGGACAGGGAGCTCCTACGAGCAGTACTTC CASSRTGSSYEQYF
. TRBJ2-7 TRBD2 TRBV6-1 TGTGCCAGCAATCCAGGGAGCGGGGGGACCTACGAGCAGTACTTC CASNPGSGGTYEQYF
. TRBJ2-4 TRBD2 TRBV4-1 TGCGCCAGCAGCCCCGGACTAGCGTTACCCAAAAACATTCAGTACTTC CASSPGLALPKNIQYF
. TRBJ1-2 . TRBV6-1 TGTGCCAGCAGTGGGTCCCGGGCTACAGGCTACACCTTC CASSGSRATGYTF
. TRBJ2-3 . TRBV7-9 TGTGCCAGCAGCATAGGACAAGAGCCCTCGGATACGCAGTATTTT CASSIGQEPSDTQYF
few TRBJ2-3 TRBD2 TRBV4-2 TGTGCCAGCAGCCAAGCGATGACTAGCGGGATTGCAGATACGCAGTATTTT CASSQAMTSGIADTQYF
. TRBJ1-2 . TRBV4-2 TGTGCCAGCAGCCAAGATCCCCACGGACAGAGAGGCTATGGCTACACCTTC CASSQDPHGQRGYGYTF
. TRBJ1-2 . TRBV6-1 TGTGCCAGCAGTGAAGCCTCGGGTAGGGATGGCTACACCTTC CASSEASGRDGYTF
. TRBJ2-5 . TRBV2 TGTGCCAGCAACGTGGAGGTGGAAGAGACCCAGTACTTC CASNVEVEETQYF
. TRBJ2-3 TRBD2 TRBV2 TGTGCCAGCAGTCCCGGGACTAGCGGGACAGATACGCAGTATTTT CASSPGTSGTDTQYF
. TRBJ2-7 . TRBV5-1 TGCGCCAGCAGCTTGGGACTCCCGTCCGAGCAGTACTTC CASSLGLPSEQYF
. TRBJ1-4 . TRBV7-2 TGTGCCAGCAGCTTAGGATTTGGGGTCACTAATGAAAAACTGTTTTTT CASSLGFGVTNEKLFF
. TRBJ2-7 . TRBV18 TGTGCCAGCTCACCCTTGAGGGGTGTCTCCTACGAGCAGTACTTC CASSPLRGVSYEQYF